Sequencing of this TCR beta chain was carried out in a study of cytomegalovirus exposure and HLA in healthy donors. 13 Jbeta primers and 60 Vbeta primers were used for the PCR. Under the authors' procedure: Tens of millions of unique TCR beta chains, some 9.9 million of them shared, were counted by a later analysis. Produced via immunoSEQ multiplex PCR; TCRdb's table is partial and in-frame only. The D gene and trimming were derived from the DNA, and the V and J assignments and clone size from that table. The sample has 150,000 to 200,000 clones, roughly 70% seen once. Trimming left V 3 bases short and J 2 bases short, with 14 bases between. The CDR3 sequence is 15 residues long. Germline CDR1 SEHNR, CDR2 FQNEAQ (reference sequence).

The sequenced sample consisted of PBMCs. This sequence originates from a man aged 40-50 years in good health and CMV-seropositive. The gene calls are TRBV7-9 and TRBJ2-7; a possible D gene is TRBD1 (6 bases). The CDR3 loop reads CASSFRRGPTYEQYF. The CDR3 bases are TGTGCCAGCAGCTTTCGCAGGGGCCCGACCTACGAGCAGTACTTC.